Shown below are 27 T cell receptor beta chains from a single sample sequenced in a study of T cells after yellow fever vaccination. TCRdb re-analysed the 5' RACE reads in MiXCR, keeping a single row per CDR3 protein. Of approximately 300,000 distinct CDR3 sequences listed, approximately 13% are singletons. Sequences were derived from CD4+ T cells sorted from PBMCs, sampled 45 days after the yellow fever booster vaccination. The receptors come from a man aged 30 to 39 who received the YFV17D yellow fever vaccine.

This clonotype turned up a few times. The chain is built from TRBV7-2 and TRBJ2-5, with a tentative D call TRBD2 (5 bases). Germline-derived CDR1 and CDR2 are SGHTA and FQGNSA. Trimming took 6 bases from V and 4 from J, leaving 18 bases between them. The CDR3 is made up of 15 amino acids. DNA of the CDR3: TGTGCCAGCAGGAGTGGTGGCCTAGCAAGAGAGACCCAGTACTTC. Its protein product is CASRSGGLARETQYF.

The V and J genes are TRBV10-3 and TRBJ2-7; D may be TRBD1 or TRBD2 (6 bases each). Germline CDR1 ENHRY, CDR2 SYGVKD. V was cut by 0 bases and J by 0 bases, with 12 bases left in between. The CDR3 covers 16 residues. The chain's CDR3 is CAISESLGGHSYEQYF. The CDR3 DNA follows: TGTGCCATCAGTGAGTCGTTAGGGGGGCACTCCTACGAGCAGTACTTC.

The chain joins TRBV7-3 to TRBJ2-5; D perhaps matches TRBD1 (6 bases). CDR1 is SGHTA, CDR2 FQGTGA, per germline. The ends were cut back, 6 bases at V and 2 bases at J, with 13 bases in the middle. This CDR3 spans 14 amino acids. The chain's CDR3 is CASSPSGTQETQYF. CDR3 bases: TGTGCCAGCAGTCCCTCCGGGACACAAGAGACCCAGTACTTC.

This clonotype appeared a few times. The chain uses TRBV6-1 and TRBJ2-7; tentatively, D is TRBD1 or TRBD2 (5 bases each). CDR1 and CDR2 from the germline V gene are MNHNS and SASEGT. CDR3 length equals 13 residues. V lost 9 bases to trimming and J lost 0 bases, with 12 bases between them. CDR3 loop: CARKGTLSYEQYF. The CDR3 DNA reads TGTGCCAGAAAGGGGACCCTCTCCTACGAGCAGTACTTC.

The gene calls are TRBV4-2 and TRBJ2-1, with TRBD1 matching over 9 bases. CDR3 length: 15 residues. CDR1 is LGHNA, CDR2 YNFKEQ, per germline. The junction had 0 bases not matched to a gene; V was cut back by 1 base and J by 2 bases. CDR3 DNA: TGTGCCAGCAGCCAAGGGGACAGGGCCTACAATGAGCAGTTCTTC. Amino acid sequence: CASSQGDRAYNEQFF.

This clonotype has more than one count but fewer than ten. The V gene is TRBV20-1, the J gene TRBJ2-3; the D gene is possibly TRBD1 (5 bases). Trimming cost V 4 bases and J 1 base, with 12 bases left between them. CDR1 is DFQATT, CDR2 SNEGSKA, per germline (reference sequence). The CDR3 sequence is 14 residues long. The DNA for the CDR3 is TGCAGTGCTATTCGCGGCAGGGGCACAGATACGCAGTATTTT. Translation: CSAIRGRGTDTQYF.

This clonotype was counted between two and nine times. The rearrangement uses TRBV5-1 and TRBJ1-1; 7 nucleotides agree with TRBD1. J lost 4 bases, V lost 4 bases, and 7 bases had no gene match. Germline lookup yields CDR1 SGHRS and CDR2 YFSETQ. The CDR3 consists of 14 residues. The chain's CDR3 is CASSINRGSTEAFF. The CDR3 DNA reads as TGCGCCAGCAGCATAAACAGGGGTTCCACTGAAGCTTTCTTT.

The table lists this clonotype with a few counts. Here the CDR3 reads CSAPVGQVNTEAFF. CDR3 bases: TGCAGTGCTCCCGTGGGACAGGTGAACACTGAAGCTTTCTTT. The chain joins TRBV20-1 to TRBJ1-1; 8 nucleotides match TRBD1. Germline loops: CDR1 DFQATT, CDR2 SNEGSKA (reference sequence). This CDR3 has 14 amino acids. V dropped 5 bases and J dropped 0; count of bases not matched to a gene: 5.

This clonotype was seen more than once but under ten times. The chain joins TRBV7-2 to TRBJ1-1; D may be TRBD1 (6 bases). V was trimmed by 4 bases and J by 11 bases, leaving 17 bases between them. The germline V gene has CDR1 SGHTA and CDR2 FQGNSA. CDR3 length equals 13 residues. DNA for the CDR3: TGTGCCAGCAGCTCTAGGGGGAATGTCGATGCTTTCTTT. This translates into CASSSRGNVDAFF. The entire variable domain, with the rest obtained from reference TRBV7-2 and TRBJ1-1, is as follows: GAGVSQSPSNKVTEKGKDVELRCDPISGHTALYWYRQSLGQGLEFLIYFQGNSAPDKSGLPSDRFSAERTGGSVSTLTIQRTQQEDSAVYLCASSSRGNVDAFFGQGTRLTVV.

The gene calls are TRBV5-1 and TRBJ2-7, with D perhaps TRBD1 or TRBD2 (6 bases each). Germline V gene lookup returns CDR1 SGHRS and CDR2 YFSETQ. This CDR3 is 15 amino acids long. V was shortened by 5 bases and J by 7 bases, with 22 bases between the two germline ends. The CDR3 loop reads CASRPTGTSSGEQYF. CDR3 coding DNA: TGCGCCAGCAGACCAACAGGGACTTCTTCGGGAGAGCAGTACTTC.

This chain joins TRBV28 and TRBJ1-2; D call uncertain. The germline V gene has CDR1 MDHEN and CDR2 SYDVKM. Trimming stripped 7 bases from V and 5 bases from J, with 8 bases between. The CDR3 is 11 amino acids. The CDR3 spells CASTQQYGYTF. In DNA, the CDR3 is TGTGCCAGCACTCAACAGTATGGCTACACCTTC.

CDR3 coding DNA: TGTGCCAGCAGTGTGGGTGGGACGGCCTACGAGCAGTACTTC. This sequence encodes CASSVGGTAYEQYF. The V gene is TRBV6-1, the J gene TRBJ2-7; D is possibly TRBD1 or TRBD2 (5 bases each). Germline V gene sequence: CDR1 MNHNS, CDR2 SASEGT. The CDR3 is 14 amino acids. Trimming left V 4 bases short and J 2 bases short, with 12 bases between.

The DNA for the CDR3 is TGTGCCAGCAATAGGGGACGGTACGAGCAGTACTTC. Translation: CASNRGRYEQYF. The gene calls are TRBV2 and TRBJ2-7; the D gene could be TRBD1 or TRBD2 (5 bases each). The germline V gene has CDR1 SNHLY and CDR2 FYNNEI. The V end was cut by 7 bases, the J end by 4 bases, with 11 bases between. This CDR3 contains 12 residues. The whole variable domain, filled in from reference TRBV2 and TRBJ2-7, reads EPEVTQTPSHQVTQMGQEVILRCVPISNHLYFYWYRQILGQKVEFLVSFYNNEISEKSEIFDDQFSVERPDGSNFTLKIRSTKLEDSAMYFCASNRGRYEQYFGPGTRLTVT.

This rearrangement joins TRBV2 to TRBJ2-1, with D possibly TRBD2 on 5 matching bases. This CDR3 has 13 residues. The germline V gene encodes CDR1 SNHLY and CDR2 FYNNEI. V gave up 7 bases and J gave up 0 bases, with 7 bases separating them. In DNA, the CDR3 is TGTGCCAGCAAGGCGGGCTCCTACAATGAGCAGTTCTTC. It yields the protein CASKAGSYNEQFF.

This clonotype was observed a few times. The chain recombines TRBV7-9 with TRBJ2-7; D remains unclear. V dropped 3 bases and J dropped 7 bases, with 10 bases sitting between them. The CDR3 consists of 12 residues. Germline CDR1 is SEHNR and CDR2 is FQNEAQ (reference sequence). In DNA, the CDR3 is TGTGCCAGCAGCTTTAGTTATGGGGAGCAGTACTTC. This sequence encodes CASSFSYGEQYF.

This clonotype was seen at least ten times. The J gene is TRBJ2-5, the V gene TRBV29-1; 11 bases line up with TRBD1. In germline, CDR1 is SQVTM, CDR2 ANQGSEA. This CDR3 spans 14 amino acids. V shed 4 bases and J 4 bases; nucleotides not matched to a gene: 5. The CDR3 DNA follows: TGCAGCGTTGGTTTCGGGACAGGGGGAGAGACCCAGTACTTC. It encodes CSVGFGTGGETQYF.

The chain uses TRBV4-3 and TRBJ2-5; D is possibly TRBD2 (6 bases). The CDR3 runs to 14 residues. Deletions cut 1 base from V and 5 bases from J, with 11 bases between. Germline V gives CDR1 LGHNA, CDR2 YSLEER. The CDR3 coding sequence is TGCGCCAGCAGCCAAGGGAGCGGGTCGGAGACCCAGTACTTC. This gives the protein CASSQGSGSETQYF.

The rearrangement links TRBV2 to TRBJ2-1; the match to TRBD1 covers 7 bases. Trimming removed 7 bases from V and 8 bases from J; junction bases left unmatched: 2. Germline loops: CDR1 SNHLY, CDR2 FYNNEI. The length of the CDR3 is 11 residues. The CDR3 protein is CASTQGDEQFF. Written as DNA, the CDR3 is TGTGCCAGCACTCAGGGGGATGAGCAGTTCTTC. Supplemented by reference TRBV2 and TRBJ2-1, the full variable domain reads EPEVTQTPSHQVTQMGQEVILRCVPISNHLYFYWYRQILGQKVEFLVSFYNNEISEKSEIFDDQFSVERPDGSNFTLKIRSTKLEDSAMYFCASTQGDEQFFGPGTRLTVL.

V is TRBV5-1 and J is TRBJ2-7; 8 positions agree with TRBD2. CDR3 length: 16 residues. J gave up 2 bases and V 2 bases, and 9 bases lay outside the gene matches. Germline lookup yields CDR1 SGHRS and CDR2 YFSETQ. The CDR3 spells CASSFRTGGPPYEQYF. The CDR3 DNA reads as TGCGCCAGCAGCTTTCGTACGGGAGGGCCTCCCTACGAGCAGTACTTC. The full variable domain, rest sourced from reference TRBV5-1 and TRBJ2-7, is KAGVTQTPRYLIKTRGQQVTLSCSPISGHRSVSWYQQTPGQGLQFLFEYFSETQRNKGNFPGRFSGRQFSNSRSEMNVSTLELGDSALYLCASSFRTGGPPYEQYFGPGTRLTVT.

This clonotype was seen more than once but under ten times. The V call is TRBV6-5, the J call TRBJ1-2; weak D call: TRBD1 (5 bases). Trimming left V 2 bases short and J 5 bases short, with 15 bases between. In germline, CDR1 is MNHEY, CDR2 SVGAGI. The CDR3 has 15 amino acids. This CDR3 reads CASSYDARGRYGYTF. As DNA, the CDR3 is TGTGCCAGCAGTTACGATGCTAGGGGACGTTATGGCTACACCTTC.

This clonotype appeared a few times. The CDR3 sequence is CSARDLGFGVYNEQFF. In nucleotides, the CDR3 is TGCAGTGCTAGAGATCTCGGATTTGGGGTCTACAATGAGCAGTTCTTC. The rearrangement joins TRBV20-1 to TRBJ2-1, with D hard to call. Per the germline V gene, CDR1 is DFQATT and CDR2 is SNEGSKA (reference sequence). Trimming removed 0 bases from V and 3 bases from J, with 15 bases in between. This CDR3 has 16 amino acids.

V usage is TRBV4-3 and J usage is TRBJ2-3; 8 nucleotides match TRBD1. In germline, CDR1 is LGHNA, CDR2 YSLEER. V lost 3 bases and J lost 0; bases outside the gene matches: 2. This CDR3 contains 15 residues. The CDR3 loop reads CASSQRTGSTDTQYF. In nucleotides, the CDR3 is TGCGCCAGCAGCCAGCGGACAGGGAGCACAGATACGCAGTATTTT.

This clonotype was recorded a few times. The rearrangement uses TRBV20-1 and TRBJ2-2; 7 bases agree with TRBD2. Germline CDR1 is DFQATT and CDR2 is SNEGSKA (reference sequence). The CDR3 extends over 14 amino acids. Trimming cost V 5 bases and J 1 base; bases outside gene matches: 4. The CDR3 loop reads CSARPSGNTGELFF. The CDR3 DNA follows: TGCAGTGCTCGGCCTAGCGGGAACACCGGGGAGCTGTTTTTT.

The CDR3 sequence is CASNHGGRSYEQYF. The CDR3 DNA reads as TGTGCCAGCAACCACGGGGGAAGGTCCTACGAGCAGTACTTC. The genes are TRBV6-1 and TRBJ2-7; possible D gene TRBD2, 6 bases. V was shortened by 7 bases and J by 1 base, with 14 bases between the two germline ends. Germline CDR1 reads MNHNS; CDR2 reads SASEGT. The CDR3 runs to 14 residues.

There are a few counts of this clonotype. The DNA of the CDR3 is TGTGCCAGCAGCGTAGACTCATCCCCAGATACGCAGTATTTT. The encoded protein is CASSVDSSPDTQYF. J is TRBJ2-3 and V is TRBV9; D is undetermined. This CDR3 contains 14 residues. CDR1 is SGDLS and CDR2 is YYNGEE in the germline V gene. V was pared by 0 bases and J by 4 bases, with 9 bases between.

V gene TRBV11-2 combines with J gene TRBJ2-1, with 7 nucleotides matching TRBD1. Losses at the gene ends were 6 bases for V and 5 bases for J; bases not matched to a gene: 7. This CDR3 spans 14 amino acids. From germline, CDR1 is SGHAT and CDR2 FQNNGV. The CDR3 DNA reads as TGTGCCAGCAGGTCTACTACAGGGGACAATGAGCAGTTCTTC. Translated: CASRSTTGDNEQFF.

J is TRBJ1-2 and V is TRBV24-1, with D perhaps matching TRBD1 (6 bases). Per germline, CDR1 KGHDR and CDR2 SFDVKD. The V and J ends lost 4 bases and 7 bases respectively, with 12 bases between them. This CDR3 contains 13 residues. The CDR3 bases are TGTGCCACCAGTGACAGAACAGGGTTTGGCTACACCTTC. Its protein is CATSDRTGFGYTF.